The 4 T cell receptor beta chains presented below share a single source sample, sequenced in a study of sequential checkpoint blockade in melanoma. Treatment in this sample: randomized to nivolumab then ipilimumab (arm A) or the reverse (arm B). Sequencing used immunoSEQ multiplex PCR; TCRdb keeps in-frame clones, though not all of them. The sample records tens of thousands of clones, roughly 80% being singletons. The source material was CD8+ T cells sorted from blood (inferred from file names), sampled from a patient given nivolumab and ipilimumab in sequence. These receptors all stem from a human donor with melanoma.

This clone was found once. The V call is TRBV11-2, the J call TRBJ2-1; 8 nucleotides align to TRBD2. The germline gives CDR1 SGHAT, CDR2 FQNNGV. The CDR3 contains 13 residues. V gave up 5 bases and J gave up 10 bases; unmatched junction bases: 7. The CDR3 sequence: CASSPGLAEEQFF. The CDR3, as DNA: TGTGCCAGCAGCCCCGGACTAGCAGAGGAGCAGTTCTTC.

This clone occurred a few times. The gene calls are TRBV5-4 and TRBJ2-7, with a possible D match to TRBD1 (6 bases). Deletions cut 0 bases from V and 3 bases from J, with 13 bases between. The CDR3 spans 15 residues. The germline gives CDR1 SGHNT, CDR2 YYREEE (reference sequence). The CDR3 coding sequence is TGTGCCAGCAGCTTGGCCCCCACAGGGAGCTACGAGCAGTACTTC. As protein: CASSLAPTGSYEQYF. Based on the CDR3 plus reference TRBV5-4 and TRBJ2-7, the full variable domain is ETGVTQSPTHLIKTRGQQVTLRCSSQSGHNTVSWYQQALGQGPQFIFQYYREEENGRGNFPPRFSGLQFPNYSSELNVNALELDDSALYLCASSLAPTGSYEQYFGPGTRLTVT.

The V gene is TRBV13, the J gene TRBJ2-7; TRBD1 is a possible D gene (6 bases). The CDR3 length is 13 residues. Germline assignment: CDR1 PRHDT and CDR2 FYEKMQ (reference sequence). V was pared by 6 bases and J by 2 bases, with 11 bases between. The CDR3: CASSFRQAYEQYF. CDR3 bases: TGTGCCAGCAGTTTTAGACAGGCCTACGAGCAGTACTTC.

This clone was detected a few times. The chain has TRBV21-1 and TRBJ2-7; the D segment call TRBD2 is taken from the table without a DNA check. TRBV21-1 is classified as a pseudogene. The CDR3 contains 15 residues. In nucleotides, the CDR3 is TGTGCCAGCAGCTTACCACCCGTCCCCAGCGGGTTACGGTACTTC. It specifies CASSLPPVPSGLRYF.